A single sample is the source of the 2 T cell receptor beta chains below, sequenced in a study of T cells after yellow fever vaccination. TCRdb redid the calling of the 5' RACE reads with MiXCR, one entry per CDR3 protein. The data show about 320,000 distinct CDR3 sequences, with approximately 4.5% seen just once and 19% held by the top ten. The sequences come from PBMCs, collected 15 days after the yellow fever booster vaccination. The receptor source for this set is a man aged 18 to 35 who received the YFV17D yellow fever vaccine.

The chain uses TRBV12-3 or TRBV12-4 and TRBJ1-4, with D maybe TRBD1 (6 bases). V was shortened by 2 bases and J by 8 bases, with 12 bases between the two germline ends. CDR3 length: 14 residues. CDR3 in amino acids: CASSLIQGGEKLFF. The CDR3 bases are TGTGCCAGCAGTTTAATACAGGGAGGAGAAAAACTGTTTTTT.

This rearrangement joins TRBV7-2 to TRBJ2-1; a possible D gene is TRBD1 (6 bases). The germline V gene encodes CDR1 SGHTA and CDR2 FQGNSA. This CDR3 has 15 residues. CDR3 region: CASTPHTGTPFEQFF. As DNA, the CDR3 is TGTGCTTCAACGCCACACACAGGGACCCCATTTGAGCAGTTCTTC. Supplemented by reference TRBV7-2 and TRBJ2-1, the full variable domain reads GAGVSQSPSNKVTEKGKDVELRCDPISGHTALYWYRQSLGQGLEFLIYFQGNSAPDKSGLPSDRFSAERTGGSVSTLTIQRTQQEDSAVYLCASTPHTGTPFEQFFGPGTRLTVL.